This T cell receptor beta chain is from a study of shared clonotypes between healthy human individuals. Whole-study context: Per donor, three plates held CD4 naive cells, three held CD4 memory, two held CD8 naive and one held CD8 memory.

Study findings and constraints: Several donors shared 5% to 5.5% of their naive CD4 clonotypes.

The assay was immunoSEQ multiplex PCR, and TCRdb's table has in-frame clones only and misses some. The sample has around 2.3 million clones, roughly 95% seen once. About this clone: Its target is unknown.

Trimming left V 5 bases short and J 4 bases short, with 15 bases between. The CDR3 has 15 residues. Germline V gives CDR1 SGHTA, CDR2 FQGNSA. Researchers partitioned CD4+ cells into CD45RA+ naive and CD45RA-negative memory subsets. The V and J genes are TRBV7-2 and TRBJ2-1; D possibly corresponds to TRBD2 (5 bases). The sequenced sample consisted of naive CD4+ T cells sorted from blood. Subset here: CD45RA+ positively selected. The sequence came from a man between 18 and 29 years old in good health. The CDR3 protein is CASSPGAAAYNEQFF. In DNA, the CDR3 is TGTGCCAGCAGCCCCGGAGCAGCGGCATACAATGAGCAGTTCTTC.